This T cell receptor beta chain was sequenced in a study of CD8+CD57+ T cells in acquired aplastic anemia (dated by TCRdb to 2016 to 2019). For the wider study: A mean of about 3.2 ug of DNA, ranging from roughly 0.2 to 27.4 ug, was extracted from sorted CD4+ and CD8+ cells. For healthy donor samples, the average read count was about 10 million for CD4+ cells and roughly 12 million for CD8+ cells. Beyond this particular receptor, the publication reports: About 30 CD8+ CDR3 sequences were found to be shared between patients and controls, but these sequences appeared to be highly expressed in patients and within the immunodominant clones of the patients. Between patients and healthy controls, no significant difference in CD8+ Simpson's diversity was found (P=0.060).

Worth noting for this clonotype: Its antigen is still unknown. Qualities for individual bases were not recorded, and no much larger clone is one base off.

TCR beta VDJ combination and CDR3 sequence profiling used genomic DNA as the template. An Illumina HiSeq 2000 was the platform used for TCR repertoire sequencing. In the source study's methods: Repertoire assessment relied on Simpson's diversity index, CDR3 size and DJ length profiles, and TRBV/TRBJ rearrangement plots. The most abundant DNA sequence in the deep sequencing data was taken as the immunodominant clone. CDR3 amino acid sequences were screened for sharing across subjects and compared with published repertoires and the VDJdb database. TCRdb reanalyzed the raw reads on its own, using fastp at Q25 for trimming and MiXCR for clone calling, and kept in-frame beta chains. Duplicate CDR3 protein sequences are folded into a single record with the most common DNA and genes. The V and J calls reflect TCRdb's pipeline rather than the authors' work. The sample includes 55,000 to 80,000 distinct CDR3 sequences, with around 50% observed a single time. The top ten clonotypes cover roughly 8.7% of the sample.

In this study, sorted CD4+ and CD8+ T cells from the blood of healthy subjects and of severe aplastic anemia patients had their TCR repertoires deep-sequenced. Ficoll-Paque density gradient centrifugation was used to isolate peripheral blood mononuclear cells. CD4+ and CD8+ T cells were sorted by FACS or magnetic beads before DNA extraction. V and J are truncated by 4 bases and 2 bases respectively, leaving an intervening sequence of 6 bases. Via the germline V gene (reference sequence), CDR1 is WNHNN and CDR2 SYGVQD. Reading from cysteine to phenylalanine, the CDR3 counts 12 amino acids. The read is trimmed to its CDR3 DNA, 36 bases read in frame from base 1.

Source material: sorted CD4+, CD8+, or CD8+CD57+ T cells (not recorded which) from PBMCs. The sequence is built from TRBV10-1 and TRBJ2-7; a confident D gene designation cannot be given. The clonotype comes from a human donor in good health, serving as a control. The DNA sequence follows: TGCGCCAGCAGTGTCGGCCCCTACGAGCAGTACTTC. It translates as CASSVGPYEQYF.